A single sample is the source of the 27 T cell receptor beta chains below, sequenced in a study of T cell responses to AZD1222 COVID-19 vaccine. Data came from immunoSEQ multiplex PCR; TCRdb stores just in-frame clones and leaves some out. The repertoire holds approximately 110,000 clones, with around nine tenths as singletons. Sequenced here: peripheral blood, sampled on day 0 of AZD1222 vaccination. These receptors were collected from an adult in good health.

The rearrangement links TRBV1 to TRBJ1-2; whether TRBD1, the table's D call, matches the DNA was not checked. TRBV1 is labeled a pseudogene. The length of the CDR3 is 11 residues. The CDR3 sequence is CTSTPTGANTF. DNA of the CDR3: TGCACCAGTACGCCGACAGGAGCGAATACCTTC.

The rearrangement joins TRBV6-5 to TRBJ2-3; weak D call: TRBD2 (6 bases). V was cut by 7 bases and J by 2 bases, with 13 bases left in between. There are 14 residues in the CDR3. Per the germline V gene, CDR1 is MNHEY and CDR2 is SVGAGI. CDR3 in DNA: TGTGCCAGCATCCCCGGGGGTGTCACAGATACGCAGTATTTT. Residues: CASIPGGVTDTQYF.

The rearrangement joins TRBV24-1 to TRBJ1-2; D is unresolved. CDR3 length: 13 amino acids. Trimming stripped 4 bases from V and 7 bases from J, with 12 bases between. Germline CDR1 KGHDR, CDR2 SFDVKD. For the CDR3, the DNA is TGTGCCACCAGTGAGATTAGCTGGGGTGGCTACACCTTC. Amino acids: CATSEISWGGYTF.

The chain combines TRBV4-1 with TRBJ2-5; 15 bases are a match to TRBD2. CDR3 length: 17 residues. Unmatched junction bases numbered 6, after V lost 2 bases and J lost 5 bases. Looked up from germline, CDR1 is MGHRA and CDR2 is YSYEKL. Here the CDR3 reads CASSQQRTSGRDETQYF. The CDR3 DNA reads TGCGCCAGCAGCCAACAAAGGACTAGCGGGAGGGATGAGACCCAGTACTTC.

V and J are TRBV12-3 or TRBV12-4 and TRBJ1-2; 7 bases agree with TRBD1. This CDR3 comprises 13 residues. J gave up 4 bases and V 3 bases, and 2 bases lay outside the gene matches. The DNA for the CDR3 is TGTGCCAGCAGTTTGGGACAGATCTATGGCTACACCTTC. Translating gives CASSLGQIYGYTF.

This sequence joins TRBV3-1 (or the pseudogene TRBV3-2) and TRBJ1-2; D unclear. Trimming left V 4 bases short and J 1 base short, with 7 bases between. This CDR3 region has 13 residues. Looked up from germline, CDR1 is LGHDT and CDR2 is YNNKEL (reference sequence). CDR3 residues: CASSRRFNYGYTF. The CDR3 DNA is TGTGCCAGCAGCCGTCGATTTAACTATGGCTACACCTTC.

CDR3 in amino acids: CASRYSDTQYF. CDR3 DNA sequence: TGTGCCAGCAGGTACAGCGATACGCAGTATTTT. The V gene is TRBV6-6, the J gene TRBJ2-3; D uncertain. The germline V gene has CDR1 MNHNY and CDR2 SVGAGI (reference sequence). With 6 bases removed from V and 6 bases from J, the gap between germline ends came to 7 bases. The CDR3 runs 11 residues.

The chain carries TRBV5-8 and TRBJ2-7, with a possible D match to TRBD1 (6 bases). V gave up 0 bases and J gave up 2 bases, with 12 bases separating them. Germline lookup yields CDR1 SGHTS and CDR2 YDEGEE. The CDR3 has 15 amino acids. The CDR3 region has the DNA TGTGCCAGCAGCTTGGGGCAGGGGTTAACCTACGAGCAGTACTTC. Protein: CASSLGQGLTYEQYF.

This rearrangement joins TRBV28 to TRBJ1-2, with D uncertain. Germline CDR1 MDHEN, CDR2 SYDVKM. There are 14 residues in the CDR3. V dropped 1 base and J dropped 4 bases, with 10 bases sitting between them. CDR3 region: CASSLLGDGYGYTF. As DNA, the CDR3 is TGTGCCAGCAGTTTATTAGGAGATGGCTATGGCTACACCTTC.

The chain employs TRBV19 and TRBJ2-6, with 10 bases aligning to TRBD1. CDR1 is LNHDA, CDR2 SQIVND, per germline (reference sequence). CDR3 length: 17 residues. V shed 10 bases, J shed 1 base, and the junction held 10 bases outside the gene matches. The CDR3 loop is CATSKGTGDSGANVLTF. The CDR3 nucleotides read TGTGCCACCTCGAAAGGGACAGGGGATTCTGGGGCCAACGTCCTGACTTTC. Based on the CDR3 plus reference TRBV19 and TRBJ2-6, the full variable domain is DGGITQSPKYLFRKEGQNVTLSCEQNLNHDAMYWYRQDPGQGLRLIYYSQIVNDFQKGDIAEGYSVSREKKESFPLTVTSAQKNPTAFYLCATSKGTGDSGANVLTFGAGSRLTVL.

The CDR3 sequence is CASKWLAGETQYF. CDR3 coding DNA: TGTGCCAGCAAATGGCTAGCGGGGGAGACCCAGTACTTC. The chain couples TRBV2 to TRBJ2-5; 9 nucleotides match TRBD2. Per the germline V gene, CDR1 is SNHLY and CDR2 is FYNNEI. The CDR3 loop spans 13 amino acids. With 7 bases clipped from V and 5 bases from J, the junction kept 5 bases outside the gene matches.

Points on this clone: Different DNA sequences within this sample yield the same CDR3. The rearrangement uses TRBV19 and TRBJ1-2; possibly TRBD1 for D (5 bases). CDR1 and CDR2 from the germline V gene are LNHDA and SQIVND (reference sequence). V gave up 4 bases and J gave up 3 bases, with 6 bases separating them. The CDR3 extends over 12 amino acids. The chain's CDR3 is CASSRGDYGYTF. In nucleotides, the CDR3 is TGTGCCAGTAGTAGGGGGGACTATGGCTACACCTTC.

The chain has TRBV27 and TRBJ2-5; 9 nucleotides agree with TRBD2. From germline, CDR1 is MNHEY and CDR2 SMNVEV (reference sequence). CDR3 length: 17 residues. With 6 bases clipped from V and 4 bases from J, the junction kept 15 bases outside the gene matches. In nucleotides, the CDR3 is TGTGCCAGCAGAAGCCGCGCGAGCGGGGGGAGGATAGAGACCCAGTACTTC. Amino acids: CASRSRASGGRIETQYF.

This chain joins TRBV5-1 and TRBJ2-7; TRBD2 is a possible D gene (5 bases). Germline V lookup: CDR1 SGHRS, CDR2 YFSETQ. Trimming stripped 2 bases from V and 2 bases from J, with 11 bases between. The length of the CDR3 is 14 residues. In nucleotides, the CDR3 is TGCGCCAGCAGCTTAGAGGGCCAGCCCTACGAGCAGTACTTC. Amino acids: CASSLEGQPYEQYF.

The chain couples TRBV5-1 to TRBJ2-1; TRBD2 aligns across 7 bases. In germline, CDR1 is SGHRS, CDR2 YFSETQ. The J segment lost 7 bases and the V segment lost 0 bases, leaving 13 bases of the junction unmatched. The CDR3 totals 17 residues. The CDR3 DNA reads TGCGCCAGCAGCTTGGGGGTCAGACTAGCCAGCTTGAATGAGCAGTTCTTC. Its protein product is CASSLGVRLASLNEQFF.

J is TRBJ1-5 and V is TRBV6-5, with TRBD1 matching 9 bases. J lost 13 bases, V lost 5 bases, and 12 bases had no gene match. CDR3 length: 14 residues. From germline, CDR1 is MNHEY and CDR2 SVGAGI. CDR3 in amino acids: CASSPGGDREPQHF. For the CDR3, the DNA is TGTGCCAGCAGTCCCGGGGGGGACAGGGAACCTCAGCATTTT.

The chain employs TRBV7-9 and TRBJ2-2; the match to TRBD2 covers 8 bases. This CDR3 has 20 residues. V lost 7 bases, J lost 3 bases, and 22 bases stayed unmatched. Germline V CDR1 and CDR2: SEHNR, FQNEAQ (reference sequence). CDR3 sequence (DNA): TGTGCCAGCACGCCCCCCCCGGGCGCGGCGGGAGGTCGTTACACCGGGGAGCTGTTTTTT. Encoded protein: CASTPPPGAAGGRYTGELFF.

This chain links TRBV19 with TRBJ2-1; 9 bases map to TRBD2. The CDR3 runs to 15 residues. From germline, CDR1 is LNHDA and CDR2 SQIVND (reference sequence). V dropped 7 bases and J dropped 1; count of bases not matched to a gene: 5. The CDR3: CASTLSGSSYNEQFF. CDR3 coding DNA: TGTGCCAGTACCCTTAGCGGGAGTTCCTACAATGAGCAGTTCTTC.

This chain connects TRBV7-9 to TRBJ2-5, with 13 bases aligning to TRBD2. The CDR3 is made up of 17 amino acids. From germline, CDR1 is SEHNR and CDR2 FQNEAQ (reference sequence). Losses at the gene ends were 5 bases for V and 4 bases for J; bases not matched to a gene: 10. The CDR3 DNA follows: TGTGCCAGCAGCCCGCGGACTAGCGGGAGCGGGTCAGAGACCCAGTACTTC. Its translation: CASSPRTSGSGSETQYF.

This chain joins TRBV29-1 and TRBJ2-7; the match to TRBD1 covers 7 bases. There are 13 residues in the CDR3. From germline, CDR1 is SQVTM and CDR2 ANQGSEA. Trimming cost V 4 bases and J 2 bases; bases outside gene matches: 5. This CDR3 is CSVGDSVPYEQYF. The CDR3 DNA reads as TGCAGCGTTGGGGACAGCGTCCCCTACGAGCAGTACTTC.

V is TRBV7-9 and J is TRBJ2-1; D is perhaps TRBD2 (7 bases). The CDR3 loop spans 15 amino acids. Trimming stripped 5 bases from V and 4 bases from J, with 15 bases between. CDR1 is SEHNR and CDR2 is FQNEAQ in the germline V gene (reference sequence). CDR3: CASSLRGRQYNEQFF. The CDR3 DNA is TGTGCCAGCAGCCTGCGGGGGCGACAGTACAATGAGCAGTTCTTC. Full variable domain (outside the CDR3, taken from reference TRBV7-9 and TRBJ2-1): DTGVSQNPRHKITKRGQNVTFRCDPISEHNRLYWYRQTLGQGPEFLTYFQNEAQLEKSRLLSDRFSAERPKGSFSTLEIQRTEQGDSAMYLCASSLRGRQYNEQFFGPGTRLTVL.

The CDR3 sequence is CASSRRAAGELFF. DNA for the CDR3: TGTGCCAGCAGTCGAAGGGCGGCCGGGGAGCTGTTTTTT. This chain connects TRBV7-2 to TRBJ2-2; D unclear. Germline-derived CDR1 and CDR2 are SGHTA and FQGNSA. The CDR3 consists of 13 residues. Trimming removed 6 bases at V and 6 bases at J, with 11 bases between.

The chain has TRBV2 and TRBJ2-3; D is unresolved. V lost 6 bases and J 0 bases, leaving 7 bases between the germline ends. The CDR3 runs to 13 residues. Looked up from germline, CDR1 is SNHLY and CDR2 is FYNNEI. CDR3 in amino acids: CASRDDSTDTQYF. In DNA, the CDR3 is TGTGCCAGCAGAGACGATAGCACAGATACGCAGTATTTT.

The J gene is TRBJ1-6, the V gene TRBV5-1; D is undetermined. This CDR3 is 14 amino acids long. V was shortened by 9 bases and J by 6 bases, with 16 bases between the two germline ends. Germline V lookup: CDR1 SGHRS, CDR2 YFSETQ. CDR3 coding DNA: TGCGCCACCCACCCTGGGTATGGTAATTCACCCCTCCACTTT. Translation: CATHPGYGNSPLHF. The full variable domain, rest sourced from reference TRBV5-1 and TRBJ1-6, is KAGVTQTPRYLIKTRGQQVTLSCSPISGHRSVSWYQQTPGQGLQFLFEYFSETQRNKGNFPGRFSGRQFSNSRSEMNVSTLELGDSALYLCATHPGYGNSPLHFGNGTRLTVT.

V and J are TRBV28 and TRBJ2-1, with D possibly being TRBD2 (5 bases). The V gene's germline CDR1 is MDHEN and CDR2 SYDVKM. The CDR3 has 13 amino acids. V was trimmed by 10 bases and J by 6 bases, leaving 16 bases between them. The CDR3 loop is CATHPRRSNEQFF. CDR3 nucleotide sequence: TGTGCCACCCATCCCCGGAGGAGCAATGAGCAGTTCTTC.

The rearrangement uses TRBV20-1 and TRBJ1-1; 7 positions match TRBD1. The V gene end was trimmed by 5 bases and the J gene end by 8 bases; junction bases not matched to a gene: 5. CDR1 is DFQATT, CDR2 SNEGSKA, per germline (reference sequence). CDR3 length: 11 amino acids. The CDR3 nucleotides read TGCAGTGCTCGGACAGGCGAGGAAGCTTTCTTT. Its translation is CSARTGEEAFF.

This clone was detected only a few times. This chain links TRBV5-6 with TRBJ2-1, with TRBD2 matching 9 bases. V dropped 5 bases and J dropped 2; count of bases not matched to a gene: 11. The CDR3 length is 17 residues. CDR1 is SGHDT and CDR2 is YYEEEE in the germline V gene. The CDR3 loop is CASSSRTSALAYNEQFF. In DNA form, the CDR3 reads TGTGCCAGCAGTTCCCGGACTAGCGCCCTGGCCTACAATGAGCAGTTCTTC.